This T cell receptor beta chain was captured by sequencing in a study of shared clonotypes between healthy human individuals. Study-wide context: CD4 naive and CD4 memory each took three plates per donor, while CD8 naive took two and CD8 memory one.

Findings of the study overall: Shared across four donors were roughly 5% of the naive CD4 clonotypes. A small donor pool kept down the genetic and exposure-history diversity that was represented.

V was trimmed by 4 bases and J by 6 bases, leaving 3 bases between them. Germline CDR1 SGHAT, CDR2 FQNNGV. The CDR3 length is 11 residues. Sequencing was performed with immunoSEQ multiplex PCR; in TCRdb, only in-frame clones are kept and a portion is missing. The data hold more than 2 million clones, with over 85% observed a single time. Details on this clone: As yet, its antigen is unknown.

Sequenced sample: naive CD4+ T cells sorted from blood. Subset defined: CD45RA+ positively selected. The rearrangement links TRBV11-2 to TRBJ1-4; unclear D gene. The origin of this receptor is a man aged 18 to 29 in good health. For the CDR3, the DNA is TGTGCCAGCAGCTCCTATGAAAAACTGTTTTTT. Translation: CASSSYEKLFF.